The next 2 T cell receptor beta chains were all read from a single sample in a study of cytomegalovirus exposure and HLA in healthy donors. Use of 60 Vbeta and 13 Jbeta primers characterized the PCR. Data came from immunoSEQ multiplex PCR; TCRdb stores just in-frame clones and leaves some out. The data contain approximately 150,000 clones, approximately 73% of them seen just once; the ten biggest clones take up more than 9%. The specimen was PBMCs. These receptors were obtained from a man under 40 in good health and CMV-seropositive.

CDR3 sequence: CSVGQAGTDTQYF. CDR3 nucleotide sequence: TGCAGCGTGGGCCAGGCCGGCACAGATACGCAGTATTTT. This chain joins TRBV29-1 and TRBJ2-3; no clear D. The V gene lost 6 bases and the J gene lost 1 base, with 11 bases spanning the gap. There are 13 residues in the CDR3. Germline CDR1 reads SQVTM; CDR2 reads ANQGSEA.

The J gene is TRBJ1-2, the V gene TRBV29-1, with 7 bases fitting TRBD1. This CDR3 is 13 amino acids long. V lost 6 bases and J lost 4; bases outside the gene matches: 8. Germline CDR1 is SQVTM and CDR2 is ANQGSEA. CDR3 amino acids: CSVEGGQVYGYTF. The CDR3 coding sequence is TGCAGCGTCGAGGGCGGACAGGTCTATGGCTACACCTTC.